What follows are 25 T cell receptor beta chains derived from one specimen sequenced in a study of shared clonotypes between healthy human individuals. TCRdb's table, derived via immunoSEQ multiplex PCR, lists solely in-frame clones and lacks some. Altogether about 2.3 million clones are present, 92% being singletons, with the ten largest covering more than 0.35%. Sequencing input: naive CD4+ T cells from PBMCs. Subset here: CD45RA+ positively selected. The receptors shown here come from a man aged 18 to 29 in good health. Some clones in this sample may be carry-over from other donors' samples.

The gene calls are TRBV7-2 and TRBJ2-2; the D gene is possibly TRBD2 (6 bases). Germline V gene sequence: CDR1 SGHTA, CDR2 FQGNSA. The CDR3 has 14 residues. Trimming left V 5 bases short and J 5 bases short, with 12 bases between. The CDR3 is CASSTGGWTGELFF. The CDR3 bases are TGTGCCAGCAGCACCGGGGGTTGGACCGGGGAGCTGTTTTTT.

The V gene is TRBV18, the J gene TRBJ1-3; weak D call: TRBD1 (5 bases). The CDR3 has 15 amino acids. Trimming left V 2 bases short and J 8 bases short, with 16 bases between. From germline, CDR1 is KGHSH and CDR2 LQKENI. CDR3 loop: CASSPTRDVWDTIYF. As DNA, the CDR3 is TGTGCCAGCTCACCAACTAGGGACGTTTGGGACACCATATATTTT. Using reference TRBV18 and TRBJ1-3 for the parts outside the CDR3, the full variable domain is NAGVMQNPRHLVRRRGQEARLRCSPMKGHSHVYWYRQLPEEGLKFMVYLQKENIIDESGMPKERFSAEFPKEGPSILRIQQVVRGDSAAYFCASSPTRDVWDTIYFGEGSWLTVV.

The chain links TRBV4-2 to TRBJ1-2; D may be TRBD1 (5 bases). The CDR3 length is 16 residues. Germline V gene sequence: CDR1 LGHNA, CDR2 YNFKEQ. Trimming took 2 bases from V and 2 from J, leaving 15 bases between them. DNA for the CDR3: TGTGCCAGCAGCCAACCTAGCGTGGGGGGAAACTATGGCTACACCTTC. It yields the protein CASSQPSVGGNYGYTF.

The chain joins TRBV2 to TRBJ1-5; 7 bases are a match to TRBD1. CDR1 SNHLY and CDR2 FYNNEI come from the germline V gene. J was trimmed by 0 bases and V by 6 bases; bases with no gene match: 5. The CDR3 runs to 15 residues. CDR3 protein: CASSRDSHSNQPQHF. DNA for the CDR3: TGTGCCAGCAGCCGGGACAGCCATAGCAATCAGCCCCAGCATTTT.

CDR3 sequence reads: CASSLRGRGEETQYF. CDR3 bases: TGCGCCAGCAGCTTGAGGGGCAGGGGAGAGGAGACCCAGTACTTC. The V and J genes are TRBV5-1 and TRBJ2-5; a possible D gene is TRBD1 (6 bases). Germline loops: CDR1 SGHRS, CDR2 YFSETQ. The CDR3 totals 15 residues. Between the trimmed V and J ends, which lost 1 base and 5 bases, there was a span of 15 bases.

This rearrangement joins TRBV5-8 to TRBJ2-5; possible D gene TRBD2, 6 bases. Trimming removed 10 bases from V and 2 bases from J, with 12 bases in between. The CDR3 extends over 12 amino acids. The germline V gene encodes CDR1 SGHTS and CDR2 YDEGEE. CDR3 loop: CAGGGRQETQYF. CDR3 coding DNA: TGTGCCGGGGGAGGACGGCAAGAGACCCAGTACTTC.

V and J are TRBV5-5 and TRBJ1-5, with 8 nucleotides matching TRBD1. The germline CDR1 and CDR2 sequences are SGHKS and YYEKEE (reference sequence). The trim removed 0 bases at V and 6 bases at J, leaving 8 bases unmatched. This CDR3 is 16 amino acids long. The CDR3 coding sequence is TGTGCCAGCAGCTTGGCGTGGACAGGGAACGGTCAGCCCCAGCATTTT. Its protein product is CASSLAWTGNGQPQHF. Full variable domain (rest looked up from reference TRBV5-5 and TRBJ1-5): DAGVTQSPTHLIKTRGQQVTLRCSPISGHKSVSWYQQVLGQGPQFIFQYYEKEERGRGNFPDRFSARQFPNYSSELNVNALLLGDSALYLCASSLAWTGNGQPQHFGDGTRLSIL.

This chain joins TRBV18 and TRBJ2-1; D may correspond to TRBD1 or TRBD2 (5 bases each). Germline CDR1 is KGHSH and CDR2 is LQKENI. The V end was cut by 6 bases, the J end by 7 bases, with 19 bases between. This CDR3 comprises 15 residues. The CDR3, as DNA: TGTGCCAGCTCCACCAGGGCGGGTGGGGAGAATGAGCAGTTCTTC. Translated, it gives CASSTRAGGENEQFF.

This clone was detected once. In the same sample, other DNA sequences code for this CDR3. The rearrangement uses TRBV29-1 and TRBJ2-1; TRBD2 matches at 13 bases. V shed 3 bases and J 2 bases; nucleotides not matched to a gene: 4. The CDR3 sequence is 16 residues long. CDR1 and CDR2 from the germline V gene are SQVTM and ANQGSEA. CDR3 residues: CSVEPGTSGTYNEQFF. CDR3 DNA: TGCAGCGTTGAGCCCGGGACTAGCGGGACCTACAATGAGCAGTTCTTC.

The J gene is TRBJ1-3, the V gene TRBV9; TRBD1 aligns across 8 bases. Trimming at V came to 1 base and at J to 4 bases, leaving 13 bases not matched to a gene. This CDR3 has 18 amino acids. The V gene's germline CDR1 is SGDLS and CDR2 YYNGEE. The CDR3: CASSVLSQGAMSGNTIYF. In nucleotides, the CDR3 is TGTGCCAGCAGCGTATTAAGTCAGGGGGCCATGTCAGGAAACACCATATATTTT.

The chain carries TRBV9 and TRBJ2-1, with D hard to call. Germline lookup yields CDR1 SGDLS and CDR2 YYNGEE. This CDR3 has 14 amino acids. Trimming pared 4 bases from V and 8 bases from J, leaving 16 bases between. For the CDR3, the DNA is TGTGCCAGCAGCCCACCCCCAAGCTCCGATGAGCAGTTCTTC. This codes for CASSPPPSSDEQFF.

The chain employs TRBV30 and TRBJ1-5; TRBD1 matches at 10 bases. The germline CDR1 and CDR2 sequences are GTSNPN and SVGIG (reference sequence). The CDR3 extends over 14 amino acids. The V and J ends lost 1 base and 6 bases, in that order; junction bases with no gene match: 3. The CDR3 nucleotides read TGTGCCTGGAGTGATTGGACAGGGGGTCAGCCCCAGCATTTT. This gives the protein CAWSDWTGGQPQHF.

For the CDR3, the DNA is TGTGCCATCAGTGTCCGGGCAGCCATCCGCTTGAACACTGAAGCTTTCTTT. Translated: CAISVRAAIRLNTEAFF. The chain couples TRBV10-3 to TRBJ1-1; D uncertain. Germline-derived CDR1 and CDR2 are ENHRY and SYGVKD. Trimming shortened V by 4 bases and J by 0 bases, and 18 bases separated the two germline ends. The CDR3 covers 17 residues.

This clone has just one count. Other DNA sequences in the sample encode the same CDR3. The J gene is TRBJ1-4, the V gene TRBV6-5; 9 bases are a match to TRBD1. The V gene end was trimmed by 5 bases and the J gene end by 0 bases; junction bases not matched to a gene: 1. Germline CDR1 MNHEY, CDR2 SVGAGI. The CDR3 length is 15 residues. The CDR3 here is CASSRQGATNEKLFF. The CDR3 region has the DNA TGTGCCAGCAGTCGACAGGGGGCAACTAATGAAAAACTGTTTTTT.

J is TRBJ1-5 and V is TRBV7-8; D remains ambiguous. V was cut by 2 bases and J by 5 bases, with 7 bases left in between. The germline V gene has CDR1 SGHVS and CDR2 FQNEAQ. The CDR3 loop spans 13 amino acids. Written as DNA, the CDR3 is TGTGCCAGCAGCTTAATTGAGCATCAGCCCCAGCATTTT. Residues: CASSLIEHQPQHF.

The V and J genes are TRBV5-1 and TRBJ2-7; the D call may be TRBD1 or TRBD2 (6 bases each). The CDR3 totals 16 residues. The V end lost 4 bases, the J end lost 1 base, and 18 bases lay between the germline ends. The germline CDR1 and CDR2 sequences are SGHRS and YFSETQ. As DNA, the CDR3 is TGCGCCAGCAGCCGTCAGGGTGGGGGGCGGTCCTACGAGCAGTACTTC. Translation: CASSRQGGGRSYEQYF. Full variable domain (rest looked up from reference TRBV5-1 and TRBJ2-7): KAGVTQTPRYLIKTRGQQVTLSCSPISGHRSVSWYQQTPGQGLQFLFEYFSETQRNKGNFPGRFSGRQFSNSRSEMNVSTLELGDSALYLCASSRQGGGRSYEQYFGPGTRLTVT.

The rearrangement links TRBV5-1 to TRBJ2-5, with D possibly matching TRBD1 (7 bases). Germline V gene lookup returns CDR1 SGHRS and CDR2 YFSETQ. V was pared by 2 bases and J by 5 bases, with 13 bases between. This CDR3 spans 14 amino acids. CDR3 DNA sequence: TGCGCCAGCAGCTTCGAGACAGGGAGGGAGACCCAGTACTTC. This gives the protein CASSFETGRETQYF. Full variable domain (remainder filled in from reference TRBV5-1 and TRBJ2-5): KAGVTQTPRYLIKTRGQQVTLSCSPISGHRSVSWYQQTPGQGLQFLFEYFSETQRNKGNFPGRFSGRQFSNSRSEMNVSTLELGDSALYLCASSFETGRETQYFGPGTRLLVL.

The chain couples TRBV28 to TRBJ1-4; D is uncertain. This CDR3 is 12 amino acids long. Germline V gives CDR1 MDHEN, CDR2 SYDVKM. V was shortened by 3 bases and J by 15 bases, with 14 bases between the two germline ends. CDR3 in amino acids: CASSFQQLIMFF. The CDR3 DNA sequence: TGTGCCAGCAGTTTCCAACAGTTAATAATGTTTTTT.

In the case of this clone: Sequence at one end of the junction differs from germline and may be a read error. This chain joins TRBV11-2 and TRBJ2-2; D could derive from TRBD1 or TRBD2 (5 bases each). The CDR3 is made up of 16 amino acids. The germline V gene encodes CDR1 SGHAT and CDR2 FQNNGV. In DNA, the CDR3 is TGTGCCAGCAGCCTAGACCTGGGGCCCAGCGGCGGGGAGCTGTTTTTT. Residues: CASSLDLGPSGGELFF.

The V call is TRBV12-5, the J call TRBJ1-1; 7 nucleotides align to TRBD1. This CDR3 has 16 residues. From germline, CDR1 is LGHNT and CDR2 FRNRAP. J was trimmed by 0 bases and V by 0 bases; bases with no gene match: 4. This CDR3 is CASGLVGDSMNTEAFF. Written as DNA, the CDR3 is TGTGCTAGTGGTTTGGTTGGGGACAGCATGAACACTGAAGCTTTCTTT.

The rearrangement uses TRBV28 and TRBJ2-1; the match to TRBD1 covers 8 bases. Losses at the gene ends were 8 bases for V and 0 bases for J; bases not matched to a gene: 15. The CDR3 has 18 residues. Germline V gene sequence: CDR1 MDHEN, CDR2 SYDVKM. In DNA, the CDR3 is TGTGCCAGCTCATTGTGGGGAATGACAGGGGTCTCCTACAATGAGCAGTTCTTC. This gives the protein CASSLWGMTGVSYNEQFF.

Here the CDR3 DNA reads TGTGCCAGCAGTTACACCGGGGGCAACACAGATACGCAGTATTTT. The encoded protein is CASSYTGGNTDTQYF. The rearrangement links TRBV6-5 to TRBJ2-3; D may correspond to TRBD1 or TRBD2 (6 bases each). Germline CDR1 is MNHEY and CDR2 is SVGAGI. V was cut by 2 bases and J by 2 bases, with 11 bases left in between. The CDR3 length is 15 residues.

This clone showed up just a few times. This sequence joins TRBV5-1 and TRBJ2-1; the match to TRBD1 covers 9 bases. Germline CDR1 SGHRS, CDR2 YFSETQ. This CDR3 has 16 amino acids. The J segment lost 4 bases and the V segment lost 4 bases, leaving 9 bases of the junction unmatched. This CDR3 reads CASSTTGTGPYNEQFF. The CDR3 region has the DNA TGCGCCAGCAGCACAACCGGGACAGGGCCTTACAATGAGCAGTTCTTC.

The V and J genes are TRBV7-8 and TRBJ1-2; TRBD1 agrees at 8 bases. The CDR3 sequence is 17 residues long. The germline V gene has CDR1 SGHVS and CDR2 FQNEAQ. The ends lost 0 bases at V and 1 base at J; junction bases unmatched: 7. As DNA, the CDR3 is TGTGCCAGCAGCTTAGCATATTCAGGGGGCGGTAACTATGGCTACACCTTC. This encodes CASSLAYSGGGNYGYTF.

The V call is TRBV28, the J call TRBJ2-3; no clear D gene. The length of the CDR3 is 14 residues. The ends were cut back, 4 bases at V and 0 bases at J, with 8 bases in the middle. Germline V gene sequence: CDR1 MDHEN, CDR2 SYDVKM. The CDR3 is CASSSPSSTDTQYF. CDR3 coding DNA: TGTGCCAGCAGTTCCCCTTCAAGCACAGATACGCAGTATTTT.